A single sample gave rise to the 25 T cell receptor beta chains below, sequenced in a study of OX40 agonist ivuxolimab in advanced cancers. The method behind the library was the immunoSEQ multiplex PCR assay. TCRdb holds this immuneACCESS table with in-frame rearrangements only. Some clones are missing; in checked studies, unresolved V genes explain under half, and the rest has no known cause. Across this sample there are 70,000 to 95,000 clones, with 85% to 90% seen only once. About an eighth of the sample lies in the top ten. Sequenced material: CD4+ or CD8+ T cells sorted from blood, taken in a trial of the OX40 agonist ivuxolimab. The receptors here all came from an adult with an advanced solid tumor such as melanoma, head and neck, liver or kidney cancer.

The V gene is TRBV15, the J gene TRBJ2-1, with 7 bases matching TRBD1. The CDR3 extends over 15 amino acids. Germline values: CDR1 LNHNV, CDR2 YYDKDF (reference sequence). After removal of 1 base from V and 2 bases from J, the junction contained 2 bases not matched to a gene. This CDR3 is CATSRGQGTYNEQFF. The CDR3 DNA reads TGTGCCACCAGCAGAGGACAGGGAACCTACAATGAGCAGTTCTTC.

This clone came up once. The rearrangement joins TRBV5-4 to TRBJ2-7; TRBD1 agrees at 7 bases. Trimming cost V 5 bases and J 0 bases; bases outside gene matches: 5. The CDR3 is made up of 14 amino acids. The germline V gene has CDR1 SGHNT and CDR2 YYREEE (reference sequence). Here the CDR3 DNA reads TGTGCCAGCAGGTCCGGGACAGACTCCTACGAGCAGTACTTC. Its protein is CASRSGTDSYEQYF.

This clone was seen just once. The chain uses TRBV6-5 and TRBJ1-6, with TRBD1 as a possible D gene (5 bases). The V gene's germline CDR1 is MNHEY and CDR2 SVGAGI. The germline V and J ends were trimmed by 0 bases and 7 bases, with 10 bases remaining between them. The CDR3 totals 15 residues. CDR3 amino acids: CASSYSKGPNSPLHF. The CDR3 nucleotides are TGTGCCAGCAGTTACTCGAAGGGACCCAATTCACCCCTCCACTTT.

The genes are TRBV5-1 and TRBJ2-1; D is ambiguous. This CDR3 spans 14 amino acids. Per germline, CDR1 SGHRS and CDR2 YFSETQ. Trimming cost V 4 bases and J 0 bases, with 8 bases left between them. The CDR3 protein is CASSRESSYNEQFF. CDR3 sequence (DNA): TGCGCCAGCAGCAGGGAAAGCTCCTACAATGAGCAGTTCTTC.

V and J are TRBV4-1 and TRBJ2-7, with D unresolved. Per the germline V gene, CDR1 is MGHRA and CDR2 is YSYEKL. V was shortened by 1 base and J by 3 bases, with 10 bases between the two germline ends. This CDR3 has 14 amino acids. CDR3 sequence: CASSQGPTDYEQYF. The CDR3, as DNA: TGCGCCAGCAGCCAAGGCCCCACCGACTACGAGCAGTACTTC.

This clone has just one count. The chain couples TRBV19 to TRBJ2-6, with 9 bases lining up with TRBD1. The CDR3 is made up of 16 amino acids. CDR1 is LNHDA, CDR2 SQIVND, per germline (reference sequence). Trimming at V came to 6 bases and at J to 4 bases, leaving 7 bases not matched to a gene. For the CDR3, the DNA is TGTGCCAGTAGCAAACTACAGGGGGCAGGGGCCAACGTCCTGACTTTC. Its translation is CASSKLQGAGANVLTF.

The J gene is TRBJ2-7, the V gene TRBV28; D remains unclear. V was cut by 6 bases and J by 0 bases, with 18 bases left in between. Germline assignment: CDR1 MDHEN and CDR2 SYDVKM. The CDR3 runs to 16 residues. The CDR3 DNA reads as TGTGCCAGCAGCCCGTCAGCCTATCGACCCTCCTACGAGCAGTACTTC. It translates to CASSPSAYRPSYEQYF.

The genes are TRBV7-3 and TRBJ2-2, with a weak D call TRBD1 (5 bases). This CDR3 is built from 13 residues. The V gene lost 5 bases and the J gene lost 6 bases, with 10 bases spanning the gap. The germline CDR1 and CDR2 sequences are SGHTA and FQGTGA. The CDR3 region is CASSEGVPGELFF. CDR3 in DNA: TGTGCCAGCAGCGAAGGGGTCCCCGGGGAGCTGTTTTTT.

In this sample, this clone turned up once. This chain connects TRBV28 to TRBJ1-2; D ambiguous. Germline CDR1 and CDR2: MDHEN and SYDVKM. V lost 4 bases and J lost 3, with 12 bases in between. The CDR3 consists of 14 residues. The CDR3 reads CASSSEELYYGYTF. The CDR3 region has the DNA TGTGCCAGCAGTTCCGAGGAGTTGTACTATGGCTACACCTTC.

This clone was counted only a few times. The chain is built from TRBV18 and TRBJ1-2; no firm D call. The germline V gene encodes CDR1 KGHSH and CDR2 LQKENI. Trimming pared 4 bases from V and 8 bases from J, leaving 17 bases between. The CDR3 spans 14 residues. The CDR3, as DNA: TGTGCCAGCTCACTATACCAGGAGGGATCCGGCTACACCTTC. Residues: CASSLYQEGSGYTF.

This chain uses TRBV5-1 with TRBJ2-3; 10 nucleotides match TRBD2. Germline CDR1 and CDR2: SGHRS and YFSETQ. V shed 4 bases, J shed 2 bases, and the junction held 7 bases outside the gene matches. This CDR3 has 16 amino acids. The chain's CDR3 is CASSTKAGGPTDTQYF. The CDR3 DNA reads TGCGCCAGCAGCACCAAAGCGGGAGGGCCCACAGATACGCAGTATTTT.

The chain couples TRBV20-1 to TRBJ1-5, with unresolved D. The CDR3 covers 11 residues. V lost 5 bases and J lost 9, with 11 bases in between. Germline V lookup: CDR1 DFQATT, CDR2 SNEGSKA (reference sequence). CDR3 nucleotides: TGCAGTGCTGATACGGGAGGGCCCCAGCATTTT. This sequence encodes CSADTGGPQHF.

The gene calls are TRBV11-3 and TRBJ1-3; D remains ambiguous. The V gene's germline CDR1 is SGHNT and CDR2 YENEEA. CDR3 length: 15 residues. Trimming removed 5 bases from V and 0 bases from J, with 11 bases in between. Written as DNA, the CDR3 is TGTGCCAGCAGCGTGGACGTGAGCTCTGGAAACACCATATATTTT. Translation: CASSVDVSSGNTIYF. Combining the CDR3 with reference TRBV11-3 and TRBJ1-3 gives the whole variable domain EAGVVQSPRYKIIEKKQPVAFWCNPISGHNTLYWYLQNLGQGPELLIRYENEEAVDDSQLPKDRFSAERLKGVDSTLKIQPAELGDSAVYLCASSVDVSSGNTIYFGEGSWLTVV.

The CDR3 region has the DNA TGCGCCAGCAGCCTTTACTCATACAATGAGCAGTTCTTC. Protein: CASSLYSYNEQFF. This chain connects TRBV4-1 to TRBJ2-1; D remains unclear. CDR1 and CDR2 from the germline V gene are MGHRA and YSYEKL. The CDR3 loop spans 13 amino acids. The germline V and J ends were trimmed by 4 bases and 4 bases, with 8 bases remaining between them.

The chain joins TRBV11-2 to TRBJ2-1; 8 bases are shared with TRBD2. Germline CDR1 and CDR2: SGHAT and FQNNGV. The CDR3 covers 16 residues. V lost 1 base, J lost 10 bases, and 12 bases stayed unmatched. The CDR3 nucleotides are TGTGCCAGCAGCTTAGCTTCGGGAGGGCCGGTTGTAGAGCAGTTCTTC. The encoded protein is CASSLASGGPVVEQFF.

This clone was counted once. The CDR3 loop is CASSSQGFATNEKLFF. The CDR3 bases are TGTGCCAGCAGCTCCCAGGGTTTTGCAACTAATGAAAAACTGTTTTTT. The V and J genes are TRBV7-9 and TRBJ1-4; possible D gene TRBD1, 5 bases. CDR1 is SEHNR, CDR2 FQNEAQ, per germline (reference sequence). The CDR3 spans 16 residues. V dropped 4 bases and J dropped 0 bases, with 12 bases sitting between them.

The V gene is TRBV27, the J gene TRBJ2-7; TRBD2 matches 9 bases. Germline CDR1 and CDR2: MNHEY and SMNVEV (reference sequence). The CDR3 consists of 14 residues. The J segment lost 0 bases and the V segment lost 4 bases, leaving 1 base of the junction unmatched. The CDR3 nucleotides are TGTGCCAGCAGTTGGACTAGCGCCTCCTACGAGCAGTACTTC. This translates into CASSWTSASYEQYF.

The chain carries TRBV20-1 and TRBJ2-3; tentatively, D is TRBD2 (6 bases). Germline V CDR1 and CDR2: DFQATT, SNEGSKA (reference sequence). The ends were cut back, 0 bases at V and 9 bases at J, with 7 bases in the middle. The CDR3 is 11 residues long. The CDR3 here is CSARDAGTQYF. The CDR3 DNA reads TGCAGTGCTAGAGATGCGGGGACGCAGTATTTT.

This chain connects TRBV4-1 to TRBJ2-3, with D tentatively TRBD2 (5 bases). With 4 bases removed from V and 4 bases from J, the gap between germline ends came to 12 bases. CDR3 length: 14 amino acids. CDR1 is MGHRA and CDR2 is YSYEKL in the germline V gene. CDR3 region: CASSRAAVADTQYF. DNA for the CDR3: TGCGCCAGCAGCCGAGCAGCGGTCGCAGATACGCAGTATTTT.

J is TRBJ2-5 and V is TRBV11-3, with 9 bases aligning to TRBD2. Trimming at V came to 5 bases and at J to 5 bases, leaving 9 bases not matched to a gene. Germline V gene lookup returns CDR1 SGHNT and CDR2 YENEEA. The CDR3 runs to 15 residues. The CDR3 region has the DNA TGTGCCAGCAGCAGCCGGGGGACTAGCTCCGAGACCCAGTACTTC. Translation gives CASSSRGTSSETQYF.

This chain uses TRBV18 with TRBJ1-2; possibly TRBD1 for D (5 bases). The CDR3 runs 13 residues. In germline, CDR1 is KGHSH, CDR2 LQKENI. Trimming shortened V by 2 bases and J by 4 bases, and 8 bases separated the two germline ends. CDR3 amino acids: CASSPDSLYGYTF. CDR3 bases: TGTGCCAGCTCACCAGACAGCCTCTATGGCTACACCTTC.

CDR3 in DNA: TGTGCCAGCAGCCAAATGAGATTGACTAGCGGTACTTACAATGAGCAGTTCTTC. Amino acid sequence: CASSQMRLTSGTYNEQFF. The J gene is TRBJ2-1, the V gene TRBV16, with TRBD2 matching over 9 bases. This CDR3 region has 18 residues. V lost 2 bases and J lost 4; bases outside the gene matches: 12. Per the germline V gene, CDR1 is KGHSY and CDR2 is FQNENV.

The J gene is TRBJ2-7, the V gene TRBV11-3; the D call may be TRBD1 or TRBD2 (6 bases each). The V end was cut by 0 bases, the J end by 0 bases, with 15 bases between. This CDR3 has 17 residues. Germline CDR1 is SGHNT and CDR2 is YENEEA. CDR3 nucleotide sequence: TGTGCCAGCAGCTTAGAACGAGGGGGGCCGACCTCCTACGAGCAGTACTTC. Protein product: CASSLERGGPTSYEQYF.

The chain uses TRBV2 and TRBJ2-1, with no clear D. V gave up 8 bases and J gave up 7 bases, with 6 bases separating them. This CDR3 region has 10 residues. Germline V gene lookup returns CDR1 SNHLY and CDR2 FYNNEI. CDR3: CASQVNEQFF. The CDR3 DNA is TGTGCCAGCCAGGTGAATGAGCAGTTCTTC.

The genes are TRBV28 and TRBJ2-5, with TRBD2 matching over 16 bases. In germline, CDR1 is MDHEN, CDR2 SYDVKM. Germline trimming cut 5 bases from V and 2 bases from J; bases unmatched to any gene: 14. There are 20 residues in the CDR3. The CDR3 sequence: CASSPGTSGRAGSFQETQYF. CDR3 coding DNA: TGTGCCAGCAGTCCCGGGACTAGCGGGAGGGCCGGTTCGTTTCAAGAGACCCAGTACTTC.